This TCR beta chain is drawn from a study of regulatory T cells in long-lasting Graves disease (dated by TCRdb to 2020 to 2023). Notes on the research overall: Persistent Graves' disease was defined as persistently positive TSH receptor autoantibodies together with antithyroid drug treatment for over 5 years. This study used TCR sequencing and RNA sequencing of peripheral blood to compare persistent Graves' disease patients against newly diagnosed Graves' disease patients. The study took place in China and was registered as a clinical trial. A total of some 35 samples underwent TCR sequencing, from about 13 patients with persistent Graves' disease and 20 or so patients with newly diagnosed Graves' disease. Antithyroid drugs had been taken for 8.5 to 11 years on average by persistent Graves' disease patients in the clinical cohort. Overall study results and their limits: Because the primary lesion, thyroid tissue, could not be accessed, the study looked at peripheral blood alone. Persistent patients shared more public clonotypes among themselves (around 3,000) than newly diagnosed patients did (roughly 920). The authors noted that the small sample size was a limitation that may lower accuracy. Persistent Graves' disease patients showed lower TCR Shannon entropy and fewer highly expanded clones than newly diagnosed patients, suggesting clonal expansion. Preferential use of TRBV28, TRBJ1-2 and TRBJ2-5 was observed in persistent disease, whereas TRBV20-1 and TRBJ2-1 were favored in newly diagnosed disease. Only the TCR beta chain was sequenced and analyzed.

The method behind the library was multiplex PCR. The run used an Illumina HiSeq 4000. To build TCR beta libraries, CDR3 regions were amplified by Arm-PCR using iRepertoire HTBI primers. PCR products were gel purified before sequencing. The published analysis was carried out like this. A total of around 59 TRBV and some 15 TRBJ segments were identified across samples and were used for gene usage analysis of CDR3 amino acid clonotypes. COPE and FqMerger were used to merge the filtered high-quality paired reads into contigs. Contigs were aligned with BLAST to IMGT TRBV, TRBD and TRBJ reference genes, and CDR3 was defined per IMGT. Clonotypes above 0.1% frequency were classified as highly expanded clones. Shannon entropy was used to measure repertoire diversity, and the Gini coefficient was used to measure V-J evenness. Clonotypes shared by more than one individual were considered public. TCRdb's own reprocessing of the public reads used fastp at Q25 and MiXCR and kept productive beta chains. Each entry merges the rows of one CDR3 protein and shows their most common DNA and genes. TCRdb, not the authors, supplied the V and J calls. Recorded for this sample are roughly 300,000 distinct CDR3 sequences; more than 20% of them occurred a single time. Of the sample, roughly 50% falls within the top ten clones.

CDR1 and CDR2 were assigned from the germline V gene as SNHLY and FYNNEI. The CDR3 holds 14 amino acids from the cysteine to the phenylalanine. Left in the record is the CDR3 DNA by itself, 42 bases read in frame from the first base. Trimming costs V 3 bases and J 3 bases, and their ends lie 11 bases apart. Concerning this clonotype: The specificity of this receptor is unknown. No base qualities exist here, and no much larger clone lies one base off it.

Sample time point, as interpreted from the label and publication: persistent/refractory GD, antithyroid drugs over 5 years with positive TRAb. For both TCR sequencing and RNA sequencing, RNA was extracted from PBMCs using TRIzol. The diagnosis of Graves' disease followed American Thyroid Association guidelines. Patients were recruited from an endocrinology department in Xi'an, China. From each patient, approximately 10 milliliters of peripheral blood was collected into an EDTA anticoagulant tube. PBMCs were isolated by Ficoll Paque Plus density gradient separation without further T cell sorting. RNA quality was checked with an Agilent 2100 Bioanalyzer and agarose gel, and concentration with a NanoDrop 2000.

The chain employs TRBV2 and TRBJ2-5, and the D gene may be TRBD1, 5 bases matching. Sequences were derived from peripheral blood mononuclear cells (PBMCs), sampled when the disease was refractory, from a patient treated with antithyroid drugs. The source of this sequence is a female donor with Graves disease. The DNA sequence is given as TGTGCCAGCAGTGAGAGCACAGGAGAAGAGACCCAGTACTTC. Its protein is CASSESTGEETQYF.